This T cell receptor (beta chain) was recorded in a study of cytomegalovirus exposure and HLA in healthy donors. This clone has just a few counts. Using immunoSEQ multiplex PCR, the repertoire was profiled, and TCRdb retains in-frame clones only, with some absent. The data show some 140,000 clones, with 84% seen just once and around 1.4% held by the top ten. Germline V gives CDR1 SNHLY, CDR2 FYNNEI. The CDR3 contains 12 residues. Trimming took 7 bases from V and 8 from J; bases not matched to a gene: 7. The specimen was PBMCs. This clonotype was sampled from a woman under 40 in good health and CMV-seronegative. V and J are TRBV2 and TRBJ1-2; 7 nucleotides line up with TRBD1. DNA of the CDR3: TGTGCCAGCAATCAGGGGGAGGTGGGCTACACCTTC. Amino acids: CASNQGEVGYTF.